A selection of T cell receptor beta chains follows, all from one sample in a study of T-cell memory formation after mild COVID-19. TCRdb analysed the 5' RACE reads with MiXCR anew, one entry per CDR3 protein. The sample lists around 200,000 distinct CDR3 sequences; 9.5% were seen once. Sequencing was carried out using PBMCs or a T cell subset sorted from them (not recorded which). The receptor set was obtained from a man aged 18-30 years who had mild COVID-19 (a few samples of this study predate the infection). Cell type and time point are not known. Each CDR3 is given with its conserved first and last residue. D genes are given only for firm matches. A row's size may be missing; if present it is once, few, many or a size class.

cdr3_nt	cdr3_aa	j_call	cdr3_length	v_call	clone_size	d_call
TGCGCCAGCAGCTTGGTGATGGGTGAGCAGTTCTTC	CASSLVMGEQFF	TRBJ2-1	12	TRBV5-1	many	.
TGCGCCAGCAGCCAAGGACGTGCAGATACGCAGTATTTT	CASSQGRADTQYF	TRBJ2-3	13	TRBV4-1	few	.
TGTGCCAGCAGCTTACAGGGGTTGGTCGGCTATGGCTACACCTTC	CASSLQGLVGYGYTF	TRBJ1-2	15	TRBV7-2	.	.
TGCGCCAGCAGCCAAGATCGCAGTCCCCTCTCCTACGAGCAGTACTTC	CASSQDRSPLSYEQYF	TRBJ2-7	16	TRBV4-1	.	.
TGTGCCAGCAGTGACAACGCGAACACCGGGGAGCTGTTTTTT	CASSDNANTGELFF	TRBJ2-2	14	TRBV12-3/TRBV12-4	once	.
TGTGCCAGTAGTATTTTGGGGGCCCAGTACTTC	CASSILGAQYF	TRBJ2-4	11	TRBV19	.	.
TGTGCCTGGAAGCGACTGGGGAGCACTGAAGCTTTCTTT	CAWKRLGSTEAFF	TRBJ1-1	13	TRBV30	.	.
TGTGCCAGCAGTACCCCGCTCCCGAGGAACACCGGGGAGCTGTTTTTT	CASSTPLPRNTGELFF	TRBJ2-2	16	TRBV27	few	.
TGTGCCAGCAGCCCGCAGGGAGGAGGGAGGTGGACTGAAGCTTTCTTT	CASSPQGGGRWTEAFF	TRBJ1-1	16	TRBV9	.	.
TGTGCCAGCAGTTTACGGGGGACAGAACAAGAGACCCAGTACTTC	CASSLRGTEQETQYF	TRBJ2-5	15	TRBV27	.	.
TGTGCCAGCAGTTGGGTTTCACTAGCGGTGAACACCGGGGAGCTGTTTTTT	CASSWVSLAVNTGELFF	TRBJ2-2	17	TRBV6-5	.	TRBD2
TGTGCCAGCAGAGGAACAGGGATCAATGAGCAGTTCTTC	CASRGTGINEQFF	TRBJ2-1	13	TRBV6-2/TRBV6-3	few	.
TGCGCCAGCAGCCAAGATCGCGCGGGCTACGAGCAGTACTTC	CASSQDRAGYEQYF	TRBJ2-7	14	TRBV4-3	many	.
TGTGCCACCCAGGCGGGGCGGTTCGGGCCCCAGCATTTT	CATQAGRFGPQHF	TRBJ1-5	13	TRBV12-3/TRBV12-4	.	.
TGCAGTGTATCCGGGGGGGGCCAGCCCCAGCATTTT	CSVSGGGQPQHF	TRBJ1-5	12	TRBV20-1	few	.
TGTGCCAGCAGTTACCTGGAGACCCAGTACTTC	CASSYLETQYF	TRBJ2-5	11	TRBV6-2/TRBV6-3	.	.
TGTGCCAGCAGCTTAAGCGGGGGGGCCGTTAATGAGCAGTTCTTC	CASSLSGGAVNEQFF	TRBJ2-1	15	TRBV5-6	few	TRBD2
TGTGCCAGCAGTTGGACGGACGAGCAGTACTTC	CASSWTDEQYF	TRBJ2-7	11	TRBV2	few	.
TGTGCCAGCAGCTTGTTTACAACCCAAGAGACCCAGTACTTC	CASSLFTTQETQYF	TRBJ2-5	14	TRBV5-6	few	.
TGTGCCAGTAGTACACGACAGGGGGGCTACACCTTC	CASSTRQGGYTF	TRBJ1-2	12	TRBV19	.	TRBD1
TGTGCCAGCAGTTTAGCCGAGGGCGCTGAAGCTTTCTTT	CASSLAEGAEAFF	TRBJ1-1	13	TRBV12-3/TRBV12-4	once	.
TGTGCCATCAGTGTCAGCCGGGACAGCGGAGCCCTCTATGGCTACACCTTC	CAISVSRDSGALYGYTF	TRBJ1-2	17	TRBV10-3	.	TRBD1
TGTGCCAGCAGCGTAGGAGCGGGGGGAGGGCAAGAGACCCAGTACTTC	CASSVGAGGGQETQYF	TRBJ2-5	16	TRBV9	.	TRBD2
TGCGCCAGCAGCTTGGGTGTAGGTCTTAATTCACCCCTCCACTTT	CASSLGVGLNSPLHF	TRBJ1-6	15	TRBV5-1	.	.
TGCGCCAGCAGCTTGTCGACAGGGAACCCGGGGGGCACTGAAGCTTTCTTT	CASSLSTGNPGGTEAFF	TRBJ1-1	17	TRBV5-1	.	TRBD1
TGTGCTAGCGCGGCAGGGTGGACAGATACGCAGTATTTT	CASAAGWTDTQYF	TRBJ2-3	13	TRBV27	.	.
TGCGCCAGCCGGTTGACAGGAATGAACACTGAAGCTTTCTTT	CASRLTGMNTEAFF	TRBJ1-1	14	TRBV5-1	.	.
TGCGCCAGCAGCCTACCCCGGCTTCGCACCGGGGAGCTGTTTTTT	CASSLPRLRTGELFF	TRBJ2-2	15	TRBV4-1	.	.
TGTGCCAGCGGGGGCCAGGGGACCGGGGAGCTGTTTTTT	CASGGQGTGELFF	TRBJ2-2	13	TRBV9	.	.
TGTGCCAGCAGCTTAGGGAGGGCGGGAGCAGATACGCAGTATTTT	CASSLGRAGADTQYF	TRBJ2-3	15	TRBV7-9	many	TRBD2
TGCGCCAGCAGCCAAGAAAATCGGCTAGCGGGGGGCGGGCAGTATTTT	CASSQENRLAGGGQYF	TRBJ2-3	16	TRBV4-1	many	TRBD2